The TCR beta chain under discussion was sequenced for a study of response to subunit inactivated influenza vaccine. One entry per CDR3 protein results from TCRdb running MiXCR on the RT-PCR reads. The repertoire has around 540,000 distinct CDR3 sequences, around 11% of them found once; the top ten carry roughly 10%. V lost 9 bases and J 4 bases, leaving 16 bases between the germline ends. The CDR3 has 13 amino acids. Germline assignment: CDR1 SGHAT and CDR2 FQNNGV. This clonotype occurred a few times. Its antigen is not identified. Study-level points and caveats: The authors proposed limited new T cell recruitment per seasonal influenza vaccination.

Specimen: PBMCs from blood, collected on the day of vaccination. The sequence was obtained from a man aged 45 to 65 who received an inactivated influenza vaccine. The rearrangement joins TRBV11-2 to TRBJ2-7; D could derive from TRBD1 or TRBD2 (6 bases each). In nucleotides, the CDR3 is TGTGCCAGTAGGGGGGTCTTTCGATACGAGCAGTACTTC. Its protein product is CASRGVFRYEQYF.